Following are 4 T cell receptor beta chains from one sample sequenced in a study of blood T cell repertoires in COVID-19. Profiled with immunoSEQ multiplex PCR; TCRdb holds only in-frame clones, not every one. The table shows 140,000 to 150,000 clones, with about 89% occurring only once. The sequenced material came from peripheral blood. The origin of the receptors is a man in his sixties with active or convalescent COVID-19.

This chain joins TRBV5-1 and TRBJ1-2; 7 bases align to TRBD1. The trim removed 7 bases at V and 3 bases at J, leaving 9 bases unmatched. Germline lookup yields CDR1 SGHRS and CDR2 YFSETQ. The CDR3 covers 14 residues. CDR3 in amino acids: CASGERGPDYGYTF. CDR3 DNA sequence: TGCGCCAGCGGGGAGAGGGGGCCCGACTATGGCTACACCTTC. Drawing the rest from reference TRBV5-1 and TRBJ1-2, the complete variable domain is KAGVTQTPRYLIKTRGQQVTLSCSPISGHRSVSWYQQTPGQGLQFLFEYFSETQRNKGNFPGRFSGRQFSNSRSEMNVSTLELGDSALYLCASGERGPDYGYTFGSGTRLTVV.

The V gene is TRBV29-1, the J gene TRBJ2-7; 8 nucleotides agree with TRBD1. In germline, CDR1 is SQVTM, CDR2 ANQGSEA. This CDR3 is 15 amino acids long. V lost 0 bases and J lost 7; bases outside the gene matches: 11. In DNA, the CDR3 is TGCAGCGTTGAAGATACGGGCCAGGGGGCGAGGGAGCAGTACTTC. It codes for CSVEDTGQGAREQYF.

The table lists this clone with a few counts. The chain has TRBV30 and TRBJ1-6, with 9 positions matching TRBD1. V was pared by 5 bases and J by 13 bases, with 6 bases of the junction left unmatched. The length of the CDR3 is 12 residues. CDR1 GTSNPN and CDR2 SVGIG come from the germline V gene (reference sequence). The CDR3 DNA follows: TGTGCCTGGGGGACAGGGCGCGGGCCCCTCCACTTT. Translation gives CAWGTGRGPLHF.

The CDR3 coding sequence is TGTGCCAGCAGCGTAGGCAGGGGGCGGGCTAACTATGGCTACACCTTC. Translation: CASSVGRGRANYGYTF. The chain couples TRBV9 to TRBJ1-2, with TRBD1 matching 8 bases. Unmatched junction bases numbered 4, after V lost 0 bases and J lost 0 bases. CDR1 and CDR2 (germline): SGDLS, YYNGEE. The CDR3 sequence is 16 residues long. Full variable domain (rest looked up from reference TRBV9 and TRBJ1-2): DSGVTQTPKHLITATGQRVTLRCSPRSGDLSVYWYQQSLDQGLQFLIQYYNGEERAKGNILERFSAQQFPDLHSELNLSSLELGDSALYFCASSVGRGRANYGYTFGSGTRLTVV.